This T cell receptor (beta chain) was captured in a study of CD8 T cells in Susac syndrome. With random hexamers, reverse transcription was performed on roughly 0.5 to 1 ug of RNA. Each CDR3 protein is one row after TCRdb ran MiXCR on the immunoSEQ multiplex PCR reads. Of some 300,000 distinct CDR3 sequences listed, over 75% were seen once; the top ten hold around 0.18%. J gave up 6 bases and V 6 bases, and 8 bases lay outside the gene matches. This CDR3 has 15 amino acids. CDR1 is MNHEY, CDR2 SVGAGI, per germline. The origin of this receptor is a human donor with multiple sclerosis. The sequencing sample was made of CD8+ T cells from PBMCs. The chain carries TRBV6-5 and TRBJ2-2, with 9 bases that match TRBD2. CDR3 sequence (DNA): TGTGCCAGCAGACGCAGCGGGGGGCTTGCCGGGGAGCTGTTTTTT. This sequence encodes CASRRSGGLAGELFF.